This record looks at one T cell receptor (beta chain) sequence and its context. The target antigen is unknown. Only in-frame clones appear in the TCRdb table, and some are missing; sequencing was by immunoSEQ multiplex PCR. The sample has about 820,000 clones, about 91% seen once. With V trimmed by 4 bases and J by 0 bases, 5 bases remained unmatched. This CDR3 contains 15 residues. Germline V gene lookup returns CDR1 SNHLY and CDR2 FYNNEI. Terminally differentiated effector memory CD45RA+ cells were left out of the naive CD8 fraction, which was CD45RO-negative and positively selected for CCR7. Adult donors, all healthy and HIV-negative, had no recent acute infections or vaccinations. The data originate from a study of shared clonotypes between healthy human individuals. Study-wide findings and caveats: Naive subsets generally had larger estimated richness than memory subsets.

The rearrangement links TRBV2 to TRBJ2-7, with TRBD1 matching over 8 bases. Sequenced sample: naive CD8+ T cells sorted from blood. The receptor comes from a man aged 30-40 years in good health. The CDR3 here is CASSGRDRSSYEQYF. CDR3 nucleotides: TGTGCCAGCAGTGGGCGGGACAGGAGCTCCTACGAGCAGTACTTC.